The clone carrying this TCR beta chain was seen a handful of times. Its antigen is undetermined. Using its own MiXCR run on the RT-PCR reads, TCRdb lists one record per CDR3 protein. The data show 750,000 to 850,000 distinct CDR3 sequences, about 18% seen once. This record comes from a study of response to subunit inactivated influenza vaccine. Findings of the study overall: Authors suggested each seasonal flu vaccination may recruit only limited numbers of new T cells.

The CDR3 is 11 amino acids. V was clipped by 5 bases and J by 10 bases, with 12 bases between them. The germline V gene has CDR1 DFQATT and CDR2 SNEGSKA (reference sequence). The chain couples TRBV20-1 to TRBJ2-1, with TRBD1 as a possible D gene (5 bases). This receptor was obtained from a man aged 45-65 years who received an inactivated influenza vaccine. The source material was PBMCs from blood, sampled around 5 days after vaccination. This CDR3 reads CSALSWGEQFF. In DNA form, the CDR3 reads TGCAGTGCTCTCAGTTGGGGCGAGCAGTTCTTC.